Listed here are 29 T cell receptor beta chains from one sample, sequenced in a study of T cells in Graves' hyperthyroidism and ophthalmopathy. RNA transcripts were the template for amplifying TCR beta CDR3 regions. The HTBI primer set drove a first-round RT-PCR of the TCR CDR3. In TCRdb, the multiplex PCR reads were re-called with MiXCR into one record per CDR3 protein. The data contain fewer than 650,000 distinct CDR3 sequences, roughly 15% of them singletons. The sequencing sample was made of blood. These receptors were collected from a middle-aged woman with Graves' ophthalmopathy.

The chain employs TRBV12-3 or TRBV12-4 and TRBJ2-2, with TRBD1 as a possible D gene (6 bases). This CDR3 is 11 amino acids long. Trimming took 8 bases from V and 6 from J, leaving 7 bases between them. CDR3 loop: CASHRAGELFF. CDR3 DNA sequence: TGTGCCAGCCACAGGGCCGGGGAGCTGTTTTTT.

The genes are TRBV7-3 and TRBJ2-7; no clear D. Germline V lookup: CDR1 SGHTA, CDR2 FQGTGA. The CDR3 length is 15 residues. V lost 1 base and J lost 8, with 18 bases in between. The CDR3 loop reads CASSLSRETGNKQYF. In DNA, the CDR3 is TGTGCCAGCAGCTTAAGTAGGGAAACGGGCAACAAGCAGTACTTC.

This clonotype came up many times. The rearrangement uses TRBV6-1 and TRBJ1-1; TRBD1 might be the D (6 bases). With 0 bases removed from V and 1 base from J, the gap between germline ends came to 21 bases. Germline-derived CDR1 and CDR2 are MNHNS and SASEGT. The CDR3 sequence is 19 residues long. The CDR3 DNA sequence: TGTGCCAGCAGTGAAGCCCGACAGGACTCCCCTCGCGGGAACACTGAAGCTTTCTTT. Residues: CASSEARQDSPRGNTEAFF.

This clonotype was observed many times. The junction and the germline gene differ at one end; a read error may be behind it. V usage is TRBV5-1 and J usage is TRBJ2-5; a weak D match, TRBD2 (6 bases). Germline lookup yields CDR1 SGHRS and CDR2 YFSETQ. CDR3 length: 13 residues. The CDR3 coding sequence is TGTGCCAGCAGTTTGGCGGGACGGGAGACCCAGTACTTC. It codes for CASSLAGRETQYF. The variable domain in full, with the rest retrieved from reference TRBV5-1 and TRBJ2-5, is KAGVTQTPRYLIKTRGQQVTLSCSPISGHRSVSWYQQTPGQGLQFLFEYFSETQRNKGNFPGRFSGRQFSNSRSEMNVSTLELGDSALYLCASSLAGRETQYFGPGTRLLVL.

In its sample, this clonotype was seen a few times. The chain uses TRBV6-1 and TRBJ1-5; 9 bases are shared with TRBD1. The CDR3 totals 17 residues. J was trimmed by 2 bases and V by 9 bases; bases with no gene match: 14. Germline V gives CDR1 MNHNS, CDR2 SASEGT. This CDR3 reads CASRGGQGRVGNQPQHF. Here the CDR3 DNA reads TGTGCCAGTAGAGGGGGACAGGGAAGGGTTGGCAATCAGCCCCAGCATTTT.

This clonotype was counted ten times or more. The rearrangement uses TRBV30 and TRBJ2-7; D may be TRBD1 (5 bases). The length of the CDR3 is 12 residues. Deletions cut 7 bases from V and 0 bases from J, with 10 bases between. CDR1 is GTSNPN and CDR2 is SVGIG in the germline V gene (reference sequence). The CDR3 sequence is CALTGASYEQYF. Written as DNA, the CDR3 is TGTGCCTTGACTGGGGCCTCCTACGAGCAGTACTTC.

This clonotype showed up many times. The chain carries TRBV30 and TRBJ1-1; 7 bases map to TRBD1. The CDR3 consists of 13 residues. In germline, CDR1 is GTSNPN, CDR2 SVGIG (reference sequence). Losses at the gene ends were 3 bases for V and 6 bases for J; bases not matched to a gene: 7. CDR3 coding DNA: TGTGCCTGGAGCCCAGGGGGAAGGTCTGAAGCTTTCTTT. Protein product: CAWSPGGRSEAFF.

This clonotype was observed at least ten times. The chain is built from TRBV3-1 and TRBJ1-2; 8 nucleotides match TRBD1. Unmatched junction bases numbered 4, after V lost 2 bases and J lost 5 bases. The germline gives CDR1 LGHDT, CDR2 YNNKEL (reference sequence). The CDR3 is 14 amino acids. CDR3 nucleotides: TGTGCCAGCAGCCAATGGACAGGGAAGTATGGCTACACCTTC. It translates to CASSQWTGKYGYTF.

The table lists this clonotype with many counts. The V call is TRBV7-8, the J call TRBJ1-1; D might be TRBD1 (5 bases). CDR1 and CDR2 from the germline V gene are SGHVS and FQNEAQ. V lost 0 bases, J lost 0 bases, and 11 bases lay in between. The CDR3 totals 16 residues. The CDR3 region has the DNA TGTGCCAGCAGCTTAGCGGTTAGGGACTTGAACACTGAAGCTTTCTTT. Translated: CASSLAVRDLNTEAFF.

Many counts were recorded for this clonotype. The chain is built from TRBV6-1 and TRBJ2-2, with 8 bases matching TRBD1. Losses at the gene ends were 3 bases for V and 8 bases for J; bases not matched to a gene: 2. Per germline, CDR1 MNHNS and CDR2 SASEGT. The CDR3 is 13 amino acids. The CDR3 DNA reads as TGTGCCAGCAGTGAGGACAGGGATGGGGAGCTGTTTTTT. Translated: CASSEDRDGELFF.

CDR3 amino acids: CATQTYLGAGGSYEQYF. The CDR3 DNA sequence: TGTGCCACCCAAACATACCTGGGGGCAGGGGGCTCCTACGAGCAGTACTTC. The rearrangement uses TRBV10-3 and TRBJ2-7, with 7 bases identical to TRBD1. The CDR3 runs 17 residues. V gave up 10 bases and J gave up 0 bases; unmatched junction bases: 18. The germline V gene has CDR1 ENHRY and CDR2 SYGVKD.

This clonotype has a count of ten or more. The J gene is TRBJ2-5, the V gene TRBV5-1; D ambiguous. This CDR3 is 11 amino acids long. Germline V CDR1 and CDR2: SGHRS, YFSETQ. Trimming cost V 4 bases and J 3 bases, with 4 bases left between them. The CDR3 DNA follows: TGCGCCAGCAGCAACGAAGAGACCCAGTACTTC. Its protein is CASSNEETQYF.

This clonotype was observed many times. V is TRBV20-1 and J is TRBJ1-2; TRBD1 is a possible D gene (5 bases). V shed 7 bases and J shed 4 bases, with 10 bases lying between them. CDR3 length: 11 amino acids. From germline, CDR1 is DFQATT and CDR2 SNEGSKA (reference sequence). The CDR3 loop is CSGVGGYGYTF. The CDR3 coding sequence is TGCAGTGGGGTGGGGGGCTATGGCTACACCTTC.

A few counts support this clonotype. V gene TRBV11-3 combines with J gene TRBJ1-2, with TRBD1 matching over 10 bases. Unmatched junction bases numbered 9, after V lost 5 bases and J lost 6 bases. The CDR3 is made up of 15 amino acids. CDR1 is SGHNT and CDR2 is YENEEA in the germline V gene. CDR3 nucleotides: TGTGCCAGCAGCCCGGACAGGGGGAGCAGGAATGGCTACACCTTC. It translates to CASSPDRGSRNGYTF.

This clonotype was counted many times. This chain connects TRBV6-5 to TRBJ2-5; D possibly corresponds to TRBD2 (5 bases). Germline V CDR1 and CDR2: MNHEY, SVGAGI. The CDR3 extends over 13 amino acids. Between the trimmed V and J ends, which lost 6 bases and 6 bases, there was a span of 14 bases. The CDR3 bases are TGTGCCAGCAGCACTAGTTCCGTGAAGACCCAGTACTTC. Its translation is CASSTSSVKTQYF.

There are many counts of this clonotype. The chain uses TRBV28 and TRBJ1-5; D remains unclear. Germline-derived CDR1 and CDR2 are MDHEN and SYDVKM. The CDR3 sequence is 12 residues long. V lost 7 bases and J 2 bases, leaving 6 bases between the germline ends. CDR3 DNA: TGTGCCAGCATTCAGGGCAATCAGCCCCAGCATTTT. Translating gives CASIQGNQPQHF.

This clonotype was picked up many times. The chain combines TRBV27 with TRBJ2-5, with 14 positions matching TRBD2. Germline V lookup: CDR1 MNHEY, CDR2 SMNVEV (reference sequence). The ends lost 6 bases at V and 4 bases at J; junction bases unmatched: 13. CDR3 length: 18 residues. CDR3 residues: CASSPRPGLAGVGETQYF. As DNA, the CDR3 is TGTGCCAGCAGCCCCAGACCGGGACTAGCGGGAGTAGGAGAGACCCAGTACTTC.

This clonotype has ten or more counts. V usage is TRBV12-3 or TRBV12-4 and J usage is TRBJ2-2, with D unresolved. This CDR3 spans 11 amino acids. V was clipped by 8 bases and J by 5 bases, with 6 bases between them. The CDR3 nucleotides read TGTGCCAGCGTTTTGACCGGGGAGCTGTTTTTT. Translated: CASVLTGELFF.

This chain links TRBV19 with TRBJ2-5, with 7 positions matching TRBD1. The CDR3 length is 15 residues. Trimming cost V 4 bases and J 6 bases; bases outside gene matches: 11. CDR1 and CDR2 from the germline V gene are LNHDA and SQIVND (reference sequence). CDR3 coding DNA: TGTGCCAGTAGTACCCTACGACAGGGAATAAAGACCCAGTACTTC. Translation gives CASSTLRQGIKTQYF.

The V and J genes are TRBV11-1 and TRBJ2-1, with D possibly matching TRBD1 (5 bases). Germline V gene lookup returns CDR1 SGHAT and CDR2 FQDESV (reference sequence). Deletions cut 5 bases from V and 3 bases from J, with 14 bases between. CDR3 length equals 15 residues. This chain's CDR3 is CASSPWGSLYNEQFF. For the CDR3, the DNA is TGTGCCAGCAGCCCCTGGGGCAGTCTCTACAATGAGCAGTTCTTC.

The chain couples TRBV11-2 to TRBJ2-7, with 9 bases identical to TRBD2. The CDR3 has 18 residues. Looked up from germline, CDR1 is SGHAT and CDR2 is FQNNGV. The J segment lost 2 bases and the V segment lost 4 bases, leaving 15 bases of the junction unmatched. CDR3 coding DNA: TGTGCCAGCAGCTCCTTGGGCGGGAGGGCCATGGTACCCTACGAGCAGTACTTC. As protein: CASSSLGGRAMVPYEQYF.

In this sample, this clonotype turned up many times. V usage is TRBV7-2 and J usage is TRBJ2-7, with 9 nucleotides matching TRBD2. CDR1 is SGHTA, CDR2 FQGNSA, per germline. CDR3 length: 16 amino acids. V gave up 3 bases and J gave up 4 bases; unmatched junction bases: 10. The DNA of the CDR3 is TGTGCCAGCAGCTTTTCGGCGGGGGGGGCCGTGTACGAGCAGTACTTC. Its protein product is CASSFSAGGAVYEQYF.

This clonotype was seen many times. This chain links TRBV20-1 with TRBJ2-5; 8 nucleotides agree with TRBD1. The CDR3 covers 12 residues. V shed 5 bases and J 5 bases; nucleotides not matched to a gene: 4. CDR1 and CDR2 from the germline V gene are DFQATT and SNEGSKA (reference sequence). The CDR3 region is CSARGQGETQYF. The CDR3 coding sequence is TGCAGTGCTCGCGGACAGGGTGAGACCCAGTACTTC.

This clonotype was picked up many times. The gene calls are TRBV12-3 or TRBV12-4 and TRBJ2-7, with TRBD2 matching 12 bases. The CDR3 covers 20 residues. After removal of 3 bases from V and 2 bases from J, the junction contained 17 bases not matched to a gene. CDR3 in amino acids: CASSLEPFTGASGRAYEQYF. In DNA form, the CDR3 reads TGTGCCAGCAGTTTGGAGCCTTTTACGGGGGCTAGCGGGAGGGCCTACGAGCAGTACTTC.

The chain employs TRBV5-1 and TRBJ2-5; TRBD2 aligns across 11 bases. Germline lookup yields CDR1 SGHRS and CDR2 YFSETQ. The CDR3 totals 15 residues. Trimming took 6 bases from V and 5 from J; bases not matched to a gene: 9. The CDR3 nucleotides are TGCGCCAGCAACGGGGGACTAGCGGAGGGGGAGACCCAGTACTTC. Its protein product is CASNGGLAEGETQYF.

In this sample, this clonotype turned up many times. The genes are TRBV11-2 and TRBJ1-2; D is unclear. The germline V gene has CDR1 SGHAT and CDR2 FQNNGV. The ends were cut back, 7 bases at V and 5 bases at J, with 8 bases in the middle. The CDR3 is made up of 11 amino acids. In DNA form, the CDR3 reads TGTGCCAGCACGACTTATTATGGCTACACCTTC. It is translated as CASTTYYGYTF.

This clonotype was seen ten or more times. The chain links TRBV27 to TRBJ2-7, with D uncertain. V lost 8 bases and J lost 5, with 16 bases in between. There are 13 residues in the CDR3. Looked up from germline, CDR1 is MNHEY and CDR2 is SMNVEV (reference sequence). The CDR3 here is CASGQVLEDEQYF. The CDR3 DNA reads TGTGCCAGCGGTCAGGTCCTCGAAGACGAGCAGTACTTC.

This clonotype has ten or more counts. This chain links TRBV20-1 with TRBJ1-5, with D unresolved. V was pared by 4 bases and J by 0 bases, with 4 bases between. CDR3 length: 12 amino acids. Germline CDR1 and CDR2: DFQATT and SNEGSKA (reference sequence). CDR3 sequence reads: CSAKYSNQPQHF. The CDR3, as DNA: TGCAGTGCTAAATATAGCAATCAGCCCCAGCATTTT.

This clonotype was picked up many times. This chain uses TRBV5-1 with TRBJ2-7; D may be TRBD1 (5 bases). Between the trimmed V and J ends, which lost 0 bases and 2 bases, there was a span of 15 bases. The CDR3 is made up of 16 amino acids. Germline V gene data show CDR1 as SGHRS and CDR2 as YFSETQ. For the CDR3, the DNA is TGCGCCAGCAGCTTGGAGTCCGTAACAGGAACCTACGAGCAGTACTTC. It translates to CASSLESVTGTYEQYF.